This T cell receptor beta chain is from a study of glioma-infiltrating T cells after dendritic cell vaccination. PBMC sampling occurred before vaccination, two weeks after the third dose, and at progression. This clone was observed a few times. Sequenced by immunoSEQ multiplex PCR; TCRdb stores in-frame clones only, minus some. The repertoire includes almost 65,000 clones, 75% to 85% of them detected once, and over 9% sits in the top ten. Unmatched junction bases numbered 6, after V lost 5 bases and J lost 1 base. CDR1 is SGHRS and CDR2 is YFSETQ in the germline V gene. The CDR3 has 16 residues. This receptor was taken from a human donor with glioblastoma. The starting material was blood, obtained before dendritic cell vaccination. The chain couples TRBV5-1 to TRBJ2-5, with TRBD2 matching over 12 bases. DNA for the CDR3: TGCGCCAGCAGGCTAGGACTAGCGGGGTCCCAAGAGACCCAGTACTTC. It specifies CASRLGLAGSQETQYF. Together with reference TRBV5-1 and TRBJ2-5, the CDR3 gives the full variable domain: KAGVTQTPRYLIKTRGQQVTLSCSPISGHRSVSWYQQTPGQGLQFLFEYFSETQRNKGNFPGRFSGRQFSNSRSEMNVSTLELGDSALYLCASRLGLAGSQETQYFGPGTRLLVL.